This T cell receptor beta chain was obtained from a study of blood T cell repertoires in COVID-19. Across the whole study: PBMCs, B-cell-depleted T cells, or T cells provided the cDNA or gDNA that made up the material.

Assay: immunoSEQ multiplex PCR; the TCRdb copy retains only in-frame clones and omits some. The sample shows 210,000 or so clones, 70% to 90% of them seen only once. This CDR3 is 16 amino acids long. J lost 1 base, V lost 10 bases, and 7 bases had no gene match. CDR1 and CDR2 (germline): LNHDA, SQIVND (reference sequence). This chain connects TRBV19 to TRBJ1-6; 10 bases are a match to TRBD1. Material for sequencing was peripheral blood. The clonotype was recovered from a woman aged 45-60 years with acute or convalescent COVID-19. In DNA, the CDR3 is TGTGCCACTAAGGACAGGGGGAATTCCTATAATTCACCCCTCCACTTT. This gives the protein CATKDRGNSYNSPLHF.